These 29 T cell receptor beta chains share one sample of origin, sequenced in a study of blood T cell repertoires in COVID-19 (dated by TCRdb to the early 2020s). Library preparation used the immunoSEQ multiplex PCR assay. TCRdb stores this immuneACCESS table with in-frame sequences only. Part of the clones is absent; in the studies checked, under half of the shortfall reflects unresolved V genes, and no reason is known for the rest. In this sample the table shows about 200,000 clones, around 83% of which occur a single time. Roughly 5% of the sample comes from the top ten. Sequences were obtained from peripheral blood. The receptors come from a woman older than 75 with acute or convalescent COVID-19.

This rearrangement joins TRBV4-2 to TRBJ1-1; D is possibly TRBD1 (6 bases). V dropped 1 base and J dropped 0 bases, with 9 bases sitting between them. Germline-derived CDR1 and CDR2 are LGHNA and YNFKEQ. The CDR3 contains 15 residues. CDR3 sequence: CASSQVGGVNTEAFF. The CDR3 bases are TGTGCCAGCAGCCAAGTAGGGGGGGTGAACACTGAAGCTTTCTTT.

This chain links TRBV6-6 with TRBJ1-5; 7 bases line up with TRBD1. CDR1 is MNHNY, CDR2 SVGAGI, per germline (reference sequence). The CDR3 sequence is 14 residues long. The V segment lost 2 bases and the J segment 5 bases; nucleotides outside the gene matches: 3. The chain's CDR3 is CASSYQGGHQPQHF. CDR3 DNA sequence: TGTGCCAGCAGTTACCAGGGGGGCCATCAGCCCCAGCATTTT.

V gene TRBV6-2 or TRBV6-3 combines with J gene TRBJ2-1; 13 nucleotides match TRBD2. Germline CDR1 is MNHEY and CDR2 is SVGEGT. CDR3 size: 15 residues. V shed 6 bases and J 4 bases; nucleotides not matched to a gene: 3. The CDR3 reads CASSRLAGGYNEQFF. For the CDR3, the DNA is TGTGCCAGCAGCCGACTAGCGGGAGGATACAATGAGCAGTTCTTC.

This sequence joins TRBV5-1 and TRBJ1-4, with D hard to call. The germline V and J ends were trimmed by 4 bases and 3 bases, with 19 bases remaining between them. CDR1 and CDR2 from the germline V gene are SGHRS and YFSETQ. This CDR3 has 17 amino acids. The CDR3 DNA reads TGCGCCAGCAGCCTCCGGTCGCAGGCCGCTTCTAATGAAAAACTGTTTTTT. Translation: CASSLRSQAASNEKLFF.

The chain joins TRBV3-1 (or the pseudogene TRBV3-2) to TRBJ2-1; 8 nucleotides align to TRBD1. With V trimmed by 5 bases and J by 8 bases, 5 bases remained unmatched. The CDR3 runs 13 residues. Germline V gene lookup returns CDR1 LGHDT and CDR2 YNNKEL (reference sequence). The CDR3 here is CASSYTGGHEQFF. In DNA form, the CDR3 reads TGTGCCAGCAGCTATACAGGGGGGCATGAGCAGTTCTTC.

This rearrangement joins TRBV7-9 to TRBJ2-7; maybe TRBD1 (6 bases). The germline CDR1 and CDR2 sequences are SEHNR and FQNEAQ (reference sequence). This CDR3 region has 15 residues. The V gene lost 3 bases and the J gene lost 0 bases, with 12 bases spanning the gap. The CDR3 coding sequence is TGTGCCAGCAGCTTGAGCCGGACAGTCTCCTACGAGCAGTACTTC. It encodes CASSLSRTVSYEQYF.

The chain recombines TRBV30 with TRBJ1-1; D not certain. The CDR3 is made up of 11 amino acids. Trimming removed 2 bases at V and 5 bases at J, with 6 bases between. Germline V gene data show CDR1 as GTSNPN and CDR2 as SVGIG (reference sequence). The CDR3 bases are TGTGCCTGGAGTCGCGGAACTGAAGCTTTCTTT. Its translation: CAWSRGTEAFF.

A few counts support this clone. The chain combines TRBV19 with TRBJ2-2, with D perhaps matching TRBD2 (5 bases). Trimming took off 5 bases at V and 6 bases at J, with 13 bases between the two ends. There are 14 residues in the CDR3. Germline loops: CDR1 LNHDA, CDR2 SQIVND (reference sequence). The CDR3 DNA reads TGTGCCAGTAGTGGGAGTCTGGGATCCGGGGAGCTGTTTTTT. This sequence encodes CASSGSLGSGELFF.

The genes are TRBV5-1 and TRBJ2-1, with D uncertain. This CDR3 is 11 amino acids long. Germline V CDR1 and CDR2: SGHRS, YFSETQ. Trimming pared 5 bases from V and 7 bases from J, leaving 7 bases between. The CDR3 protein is CASRAVNEQFF. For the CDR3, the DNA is TGCGCCAGCAGGGCCGTTAATGAGCAGTTCTTC.

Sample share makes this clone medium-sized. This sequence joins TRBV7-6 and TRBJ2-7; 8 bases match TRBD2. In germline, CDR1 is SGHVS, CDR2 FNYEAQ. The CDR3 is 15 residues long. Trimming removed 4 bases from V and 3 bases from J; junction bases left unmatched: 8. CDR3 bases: TGTGCCAGCAGCTCCGAACTAGCGGAGGGCTACGAGCAGTACTTC. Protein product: CASSSELAEGYEQYF.

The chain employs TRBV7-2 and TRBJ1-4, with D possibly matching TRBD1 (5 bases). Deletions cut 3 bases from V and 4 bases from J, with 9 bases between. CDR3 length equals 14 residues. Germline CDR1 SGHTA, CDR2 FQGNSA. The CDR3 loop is CASSFRQFNEKLFF. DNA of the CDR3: TGTGCCAGCAGCTTTAGACAGTTTAATGAAAAACTGTTTTTT. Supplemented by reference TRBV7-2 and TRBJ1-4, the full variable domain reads GAGVSQSPSNKVTEKGKDVELRCDPISGHTALYWYRQSLGQGLEFLIYFQGNSAPDKSGLPSDRFSAERTGGSVSTLTIQRTQQEDSAVYLCASSFRQFNEKLFFGSGTQLSVL.

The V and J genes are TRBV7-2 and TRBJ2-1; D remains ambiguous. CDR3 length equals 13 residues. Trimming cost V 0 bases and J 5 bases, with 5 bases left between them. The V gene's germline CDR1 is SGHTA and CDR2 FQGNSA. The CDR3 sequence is CASSLAPDNEQFF. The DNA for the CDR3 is TGTGCCAGCAGCTTAGCGCCAGACAATGAGCAGTTCTTC.

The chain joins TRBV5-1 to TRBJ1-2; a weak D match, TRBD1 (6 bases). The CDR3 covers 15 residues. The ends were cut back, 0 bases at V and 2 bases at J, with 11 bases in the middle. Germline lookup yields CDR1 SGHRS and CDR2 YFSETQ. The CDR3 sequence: CASSLATGSNYGYTF. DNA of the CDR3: TGCGCCAGCAGCTTGGCCACAGGGTCGAACTATGGCTACACCTTC.

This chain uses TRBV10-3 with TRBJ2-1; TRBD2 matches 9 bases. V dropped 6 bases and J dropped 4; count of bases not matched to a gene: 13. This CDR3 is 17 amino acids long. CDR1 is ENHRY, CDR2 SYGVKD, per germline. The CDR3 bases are TGTGCCATCAGGGGAGAGTTAGCGGGAGTAGATTACAATGAGCAGTTCTTC. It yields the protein CAIRGELAGVDYNEQFF.

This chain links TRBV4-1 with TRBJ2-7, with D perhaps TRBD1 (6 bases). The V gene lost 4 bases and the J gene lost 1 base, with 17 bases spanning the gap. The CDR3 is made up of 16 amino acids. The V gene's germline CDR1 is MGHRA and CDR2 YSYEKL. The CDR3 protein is CASSLTPMDSSYEQYF. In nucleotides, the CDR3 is TGCGCCAGCAGCCTCACGCCGATGGACAGTTCCTACGAGCAGTACTTC.

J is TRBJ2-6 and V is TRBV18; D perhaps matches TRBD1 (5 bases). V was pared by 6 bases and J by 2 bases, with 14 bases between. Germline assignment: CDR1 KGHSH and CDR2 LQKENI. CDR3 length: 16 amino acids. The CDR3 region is CASSSTAGTGANVLTF. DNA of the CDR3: TGTGCCAGCTCGTCAACCGCAGGGACTGGGGCCAACGTCCTGACTTTC.

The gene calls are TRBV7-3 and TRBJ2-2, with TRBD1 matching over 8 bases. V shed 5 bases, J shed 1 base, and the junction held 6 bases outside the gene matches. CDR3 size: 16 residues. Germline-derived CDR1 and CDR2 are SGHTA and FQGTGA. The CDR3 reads CASSKPGTGNTGELFF. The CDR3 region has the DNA TGTGCCAGCAGCAAACCCGGGACAGGGAACACCGGGGAGCTGTTTTTT.

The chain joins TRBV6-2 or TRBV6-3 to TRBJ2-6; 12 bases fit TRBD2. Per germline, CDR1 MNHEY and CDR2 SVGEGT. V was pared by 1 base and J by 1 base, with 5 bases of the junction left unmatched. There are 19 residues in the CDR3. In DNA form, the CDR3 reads TGTGCCAGCAGTTACTTGACTAGCGGGAGTGAGTCTGGGGCCAACGTCCTGACTTTC. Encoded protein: CASSYLTSGSESGANVLTF.

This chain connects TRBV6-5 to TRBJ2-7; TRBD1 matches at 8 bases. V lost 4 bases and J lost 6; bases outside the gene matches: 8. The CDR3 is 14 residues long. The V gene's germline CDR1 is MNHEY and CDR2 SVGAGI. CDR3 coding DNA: TGTGCCAGCAGTTGGGGACAGGCTCTTTTCGAGCAGTACTTC. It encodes CASSWGQALFEQYF.

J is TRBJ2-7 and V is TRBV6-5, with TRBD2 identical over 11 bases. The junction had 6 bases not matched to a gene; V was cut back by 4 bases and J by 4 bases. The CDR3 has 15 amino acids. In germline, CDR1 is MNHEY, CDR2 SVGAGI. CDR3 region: CASSFTSGSQYEQYF. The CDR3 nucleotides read TGTGCCAGCAGTTTTACTAGCGGGAGTCAGTACGAGCAGTACTTC.

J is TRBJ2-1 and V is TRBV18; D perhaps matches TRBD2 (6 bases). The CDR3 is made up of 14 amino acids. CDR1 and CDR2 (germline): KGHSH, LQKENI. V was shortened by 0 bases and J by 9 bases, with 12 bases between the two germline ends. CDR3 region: CASSPPVAGFEQFF. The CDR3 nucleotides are TGTGCCAGCTCACCACCGGTCGCGGGGTTTGAGCAGTTCTTC.

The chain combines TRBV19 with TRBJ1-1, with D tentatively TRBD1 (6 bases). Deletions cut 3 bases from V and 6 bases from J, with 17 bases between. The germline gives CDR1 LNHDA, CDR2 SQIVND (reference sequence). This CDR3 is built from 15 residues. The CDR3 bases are TGTGCCAGTAGTATTCTTCAGGGGACAAGCGCTGAAGCTTTCTTT. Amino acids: CASSILQGTSAEAFF.

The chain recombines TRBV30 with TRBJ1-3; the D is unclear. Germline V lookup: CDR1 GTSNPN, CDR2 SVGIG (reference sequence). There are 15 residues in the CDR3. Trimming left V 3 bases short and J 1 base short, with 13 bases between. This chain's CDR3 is CAWRAIGLSGNTIYF. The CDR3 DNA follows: TGTGCCTGGAGGGCTATCGGGTTGTCTGGAAACACCATATATTTT.

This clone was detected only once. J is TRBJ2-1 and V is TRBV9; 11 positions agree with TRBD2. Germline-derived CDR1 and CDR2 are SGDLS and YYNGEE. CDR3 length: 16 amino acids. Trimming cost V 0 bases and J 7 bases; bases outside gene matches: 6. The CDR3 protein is CASSVELAGVGNEQFF. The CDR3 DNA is TGTGCCAGCAGCGTAGAACTAGCGGGAGTGGGGAATGAGCAGTTCTTC.

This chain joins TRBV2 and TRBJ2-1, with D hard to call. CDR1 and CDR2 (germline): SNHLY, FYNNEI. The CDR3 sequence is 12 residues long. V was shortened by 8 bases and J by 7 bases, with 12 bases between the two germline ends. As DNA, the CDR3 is TGTGCCAGCCCCCCCCCGAGGAATGAGCAGTTCTTC. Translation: CASPPPRNEQFF.

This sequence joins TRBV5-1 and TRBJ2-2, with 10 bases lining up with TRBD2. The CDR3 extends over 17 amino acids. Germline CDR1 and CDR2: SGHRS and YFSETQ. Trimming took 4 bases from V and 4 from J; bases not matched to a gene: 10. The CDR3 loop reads CASSLPLAGEGTGELFF. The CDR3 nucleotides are TGCGCCAGCAGCCTCCCTCTAGCGGGAGAAGGCACCGGGGAGCTGTTTTTT.

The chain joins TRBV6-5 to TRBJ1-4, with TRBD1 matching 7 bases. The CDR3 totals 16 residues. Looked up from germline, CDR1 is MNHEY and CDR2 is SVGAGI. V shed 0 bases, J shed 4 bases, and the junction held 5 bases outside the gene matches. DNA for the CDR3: TGTGCCAGCAGTTACTCGATAGGGGGCGGTAATGAAAAACTGTTTTTT. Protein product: CASSYSIGGGNEKLFF.

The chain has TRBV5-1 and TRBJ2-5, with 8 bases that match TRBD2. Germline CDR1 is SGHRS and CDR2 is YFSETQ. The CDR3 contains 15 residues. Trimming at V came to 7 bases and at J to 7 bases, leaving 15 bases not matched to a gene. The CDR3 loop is CASLPGLEFSGTQYF. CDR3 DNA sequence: TGCGCCAGCCTCCCGGGACTAGAGTTCTCGGGGACCCAGTACTTC.

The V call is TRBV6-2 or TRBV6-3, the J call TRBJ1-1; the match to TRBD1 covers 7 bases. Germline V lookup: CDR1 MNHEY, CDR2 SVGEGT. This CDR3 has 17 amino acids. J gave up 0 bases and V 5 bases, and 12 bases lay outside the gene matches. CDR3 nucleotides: TGTGCCAGCAGTACAGGGGTGAACTTCTTCATGAACACTGAAGCTTTCTTT. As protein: CASSTGVNFFMNTEAFF.